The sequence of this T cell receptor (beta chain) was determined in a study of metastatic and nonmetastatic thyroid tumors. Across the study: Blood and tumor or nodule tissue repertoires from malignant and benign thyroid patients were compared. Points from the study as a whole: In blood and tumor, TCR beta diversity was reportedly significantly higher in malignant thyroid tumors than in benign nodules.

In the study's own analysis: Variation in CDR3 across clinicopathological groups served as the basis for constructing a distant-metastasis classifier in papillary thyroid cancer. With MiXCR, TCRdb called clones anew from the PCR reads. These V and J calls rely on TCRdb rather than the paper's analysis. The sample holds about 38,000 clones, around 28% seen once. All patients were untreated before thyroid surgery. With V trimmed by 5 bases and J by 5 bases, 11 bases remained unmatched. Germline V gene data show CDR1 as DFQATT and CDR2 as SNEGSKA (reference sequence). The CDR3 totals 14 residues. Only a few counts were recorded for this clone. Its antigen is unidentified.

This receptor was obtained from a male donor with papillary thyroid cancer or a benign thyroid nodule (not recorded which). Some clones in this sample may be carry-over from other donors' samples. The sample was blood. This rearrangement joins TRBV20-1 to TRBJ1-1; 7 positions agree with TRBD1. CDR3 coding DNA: TGCAGTGCTTATCGACGACAGGGAGAAACTGAAGCTTTCTTT. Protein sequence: CSAYRRQGETEAFF.